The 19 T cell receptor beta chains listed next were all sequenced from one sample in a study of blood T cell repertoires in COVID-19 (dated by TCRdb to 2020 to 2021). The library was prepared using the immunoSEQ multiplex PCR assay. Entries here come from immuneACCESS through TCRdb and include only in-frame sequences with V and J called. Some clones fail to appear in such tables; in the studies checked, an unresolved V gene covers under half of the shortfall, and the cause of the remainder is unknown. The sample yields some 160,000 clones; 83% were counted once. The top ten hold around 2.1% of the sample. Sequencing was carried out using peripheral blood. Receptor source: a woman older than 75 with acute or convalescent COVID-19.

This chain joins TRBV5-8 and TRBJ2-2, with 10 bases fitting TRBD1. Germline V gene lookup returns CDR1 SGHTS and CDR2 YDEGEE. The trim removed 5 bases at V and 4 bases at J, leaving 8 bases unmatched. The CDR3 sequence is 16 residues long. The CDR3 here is CASSPERTGGTGELFF. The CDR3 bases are TGTGCCAGCAGTCCTGAGCGGACAGGGGGCACCGGGGAGCTGTTTTTT.

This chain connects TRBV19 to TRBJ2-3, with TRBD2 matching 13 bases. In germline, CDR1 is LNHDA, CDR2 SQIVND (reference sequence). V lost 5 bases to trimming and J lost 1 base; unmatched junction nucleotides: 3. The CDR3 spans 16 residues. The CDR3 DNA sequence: TGTGCCAGTAGTTTCGGACTAGCGGGAGGCACAGATACGCAGTATTTT. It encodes CASSFGLAGGTDTQYF.

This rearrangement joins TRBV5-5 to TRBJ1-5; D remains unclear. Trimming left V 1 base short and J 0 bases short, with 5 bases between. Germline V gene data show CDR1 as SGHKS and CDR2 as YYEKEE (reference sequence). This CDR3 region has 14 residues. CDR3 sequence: CASSLFRSNQPQHF. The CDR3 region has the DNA TGTGCCAGCAGCTTGTTCCGTAGCAATCAGCCCCAGCATTTT.

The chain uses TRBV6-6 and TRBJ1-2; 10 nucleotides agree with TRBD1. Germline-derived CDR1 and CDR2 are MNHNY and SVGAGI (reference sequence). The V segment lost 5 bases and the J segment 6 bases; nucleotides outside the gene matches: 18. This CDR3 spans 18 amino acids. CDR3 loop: CASSHPPDRGRRLHGYTF. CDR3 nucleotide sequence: TGTGCCAGCAGTCACCCCCCTGACAGGGGGCGACGGTTGCATGGCTACACCTTC.

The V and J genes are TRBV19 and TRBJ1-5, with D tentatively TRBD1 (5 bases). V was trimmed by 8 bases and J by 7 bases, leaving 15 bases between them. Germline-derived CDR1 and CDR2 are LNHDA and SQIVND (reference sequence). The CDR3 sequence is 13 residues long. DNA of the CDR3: TGTGCCAGTTCCCAGGGAGGAGGACAGCCCCAGCATTTT. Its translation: CASSQGGGQPQHF.

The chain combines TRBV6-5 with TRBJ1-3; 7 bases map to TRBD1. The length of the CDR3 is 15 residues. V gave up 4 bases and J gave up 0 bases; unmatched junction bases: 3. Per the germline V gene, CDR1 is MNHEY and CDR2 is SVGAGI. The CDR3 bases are TGTGCCAGCAGTTCCGGGACAGACTCTGGAAACACCATATATTTT. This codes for CASSSGTDSGNTIYF.

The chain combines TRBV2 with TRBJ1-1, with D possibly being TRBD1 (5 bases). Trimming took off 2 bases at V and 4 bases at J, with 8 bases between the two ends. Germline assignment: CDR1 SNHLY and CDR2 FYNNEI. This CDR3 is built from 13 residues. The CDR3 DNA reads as TGTGCCAGCAGTGAAAACAGGCCCACTGAAGCTTTCTTT. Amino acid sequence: CASSENRPTEAFF.

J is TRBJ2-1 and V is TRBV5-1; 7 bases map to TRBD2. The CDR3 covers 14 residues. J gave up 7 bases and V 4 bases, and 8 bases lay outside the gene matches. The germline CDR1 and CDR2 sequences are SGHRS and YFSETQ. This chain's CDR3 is CASSLQTSSNEQFF. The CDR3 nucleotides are TGCGCCAGCAGCCTCCAGACTAGCTCAAATGAGCAGTTCTTC. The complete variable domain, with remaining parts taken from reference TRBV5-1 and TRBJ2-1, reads KAGVTQTPRYLIKTRGQQVTLSCSPISGHRSVSWYQQTPGQGLQFLFEYFSETQRNKGNFPGRFSGRQFSNSRSEMNVSTLELGDSALYLCASSLQTSSNEQFFGPGTRLTVL.

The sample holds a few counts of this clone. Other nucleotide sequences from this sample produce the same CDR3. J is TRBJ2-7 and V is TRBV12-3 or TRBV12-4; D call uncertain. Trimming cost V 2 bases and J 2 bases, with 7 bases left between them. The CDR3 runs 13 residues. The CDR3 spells CASSLQRAYEQYF. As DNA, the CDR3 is TGTGCCAGCAGTTTACAACGGGCCTACGAGCAGTACTTC.

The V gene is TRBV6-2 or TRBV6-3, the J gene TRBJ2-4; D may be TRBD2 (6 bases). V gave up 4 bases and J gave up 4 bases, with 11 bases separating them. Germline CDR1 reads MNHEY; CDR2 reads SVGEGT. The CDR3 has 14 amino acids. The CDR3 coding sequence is TGTGCCAGCAGTTGGGATAGCGGAAAAAACATTCAGTACTTC. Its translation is CASSWDSGKNIQYF.

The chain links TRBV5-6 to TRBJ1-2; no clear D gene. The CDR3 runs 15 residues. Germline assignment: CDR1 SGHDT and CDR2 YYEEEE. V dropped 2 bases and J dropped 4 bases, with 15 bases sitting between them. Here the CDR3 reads CASSFKFGRPYGYTF. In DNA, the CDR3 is TGTGCCAGCAGCTTTAAATTCGGCAGGCCCTATGGCTACACCTTC.

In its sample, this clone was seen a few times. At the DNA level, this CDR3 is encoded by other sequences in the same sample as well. This CDR3 reads CASSLAGGGGNEQFF. CDR3 DNA: TGTGCCAGCAGCTTAGCGGGAGGGGGGGGGAATGAGCAGTTCTTC. The chain joins TRBV7-9 to TRBJ2-1; D possibly corresponds to TRBD2 (7 bases). The CDR3 is 15 amino acids. V gave up 0 bases and J gave up 7 bases, with 13 bases separating them. Germline CDR1 and CDR2: SEHNR and FQNEAQ (reference sequence).

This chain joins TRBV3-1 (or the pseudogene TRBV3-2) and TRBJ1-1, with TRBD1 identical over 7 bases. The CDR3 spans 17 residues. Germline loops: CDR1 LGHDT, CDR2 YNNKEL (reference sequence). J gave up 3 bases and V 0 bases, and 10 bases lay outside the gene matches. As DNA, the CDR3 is TGTGCCAGCAGCCAAGACGGGGGCAGGGACAGACACACTGAAGCTTTCTTT. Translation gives CASSQDGGRDRHTEAFF.

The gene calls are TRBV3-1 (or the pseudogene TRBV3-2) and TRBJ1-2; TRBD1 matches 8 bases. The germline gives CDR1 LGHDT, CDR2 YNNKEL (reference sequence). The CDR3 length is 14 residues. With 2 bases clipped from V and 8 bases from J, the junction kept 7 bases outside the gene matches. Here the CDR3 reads CASSQYGQGDGYTF. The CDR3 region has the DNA TGTGCCAGCAGCCAATACGGACAGGGTGACGGCTACACCTTC.

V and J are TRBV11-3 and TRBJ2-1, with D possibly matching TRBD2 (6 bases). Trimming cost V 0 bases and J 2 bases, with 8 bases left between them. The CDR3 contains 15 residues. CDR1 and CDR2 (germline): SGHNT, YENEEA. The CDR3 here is CASSLDAGPYNEQFF. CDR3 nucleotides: TGTGCCAGCAGCTTAGACGCGGGACCCTACAATGAGCAGTTCTTC.

This CDR3 reads CASSPRDTDTQYF. The CDR3 bases are TGCGCCAGCAGCCCCCGGGACACAGATACGCAGTATTTT. This chain connects TRBV5-1 to TRBJ2-3, with TRBD2 as a possible D gene (5 bases). Between the trimmed V and J ends, which lost 4 bases and 2 bases, there was a span of 8 bases. Germline lookup yields CDR1 SGHRS and CDR2 YFSETQ. The CDR3 is 13 residues long.

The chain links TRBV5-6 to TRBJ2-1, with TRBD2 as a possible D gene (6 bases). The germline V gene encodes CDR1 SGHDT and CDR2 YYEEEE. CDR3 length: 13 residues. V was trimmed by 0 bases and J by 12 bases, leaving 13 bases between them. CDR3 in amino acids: CASSLGFAGMQFF. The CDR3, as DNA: TGTGCCAGCAGCTTGGGGTTTGCGGGGATGCAGTTCTTC.

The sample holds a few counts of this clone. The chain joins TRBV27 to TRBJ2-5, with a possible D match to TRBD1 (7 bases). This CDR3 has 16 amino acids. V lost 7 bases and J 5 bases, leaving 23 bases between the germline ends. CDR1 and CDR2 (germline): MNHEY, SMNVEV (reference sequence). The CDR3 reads CASKWRAGWDSETQYF. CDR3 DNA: TGTGCCAGCAAATGGAGGGCGGGCTGGGACAGTGAGACCCAGTACTTC.

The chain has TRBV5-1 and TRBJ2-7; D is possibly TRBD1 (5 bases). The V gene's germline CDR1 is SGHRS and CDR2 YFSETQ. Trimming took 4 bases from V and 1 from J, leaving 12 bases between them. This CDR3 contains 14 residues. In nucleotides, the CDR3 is TGCGCCAGCAGCCCCGGCGCAGGGTCCTACGAGCAGTACTTC. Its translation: CASSPGAGSYEQYF.